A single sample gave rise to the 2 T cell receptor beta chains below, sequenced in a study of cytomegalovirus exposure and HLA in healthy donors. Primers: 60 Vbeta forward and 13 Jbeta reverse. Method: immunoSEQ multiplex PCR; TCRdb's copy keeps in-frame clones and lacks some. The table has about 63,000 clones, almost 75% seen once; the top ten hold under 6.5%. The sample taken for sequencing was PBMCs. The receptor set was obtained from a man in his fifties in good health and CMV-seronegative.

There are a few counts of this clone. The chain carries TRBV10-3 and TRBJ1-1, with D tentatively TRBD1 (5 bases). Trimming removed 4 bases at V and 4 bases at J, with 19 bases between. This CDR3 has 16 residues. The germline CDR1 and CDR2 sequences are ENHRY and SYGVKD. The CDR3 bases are TGTGCCATCAGTGTTGGGGACTCTGGGGGACGCACTGAAGCTTTCTTT. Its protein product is CAISVGDSGGRTEAFF.

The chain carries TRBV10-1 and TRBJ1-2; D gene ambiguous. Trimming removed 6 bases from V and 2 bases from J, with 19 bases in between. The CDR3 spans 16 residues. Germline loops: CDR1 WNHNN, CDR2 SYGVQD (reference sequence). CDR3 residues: CASRRPRPSANYGYTF. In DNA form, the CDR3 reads TGCGCCAGCAGAAGACCGCGGCCTTCGGCAAACTATGGCTACACCTTC.